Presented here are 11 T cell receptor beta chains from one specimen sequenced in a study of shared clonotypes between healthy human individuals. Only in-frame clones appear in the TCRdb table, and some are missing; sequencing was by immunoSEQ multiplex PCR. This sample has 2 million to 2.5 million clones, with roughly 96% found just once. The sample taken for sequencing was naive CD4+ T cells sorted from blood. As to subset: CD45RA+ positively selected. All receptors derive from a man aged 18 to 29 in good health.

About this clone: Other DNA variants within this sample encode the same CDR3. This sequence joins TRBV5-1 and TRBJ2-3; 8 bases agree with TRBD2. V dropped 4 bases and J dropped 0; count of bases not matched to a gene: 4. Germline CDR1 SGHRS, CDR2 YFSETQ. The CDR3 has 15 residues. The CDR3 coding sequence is TGCGCCAGCAGCCCTACTAGCGGTAGCACAGATACGCAGTATTTT. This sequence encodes CASSPTSGSTDTQYF.

This CDR3 is CAISEGGSGQPQHF. CDR3 bases: TGTGCCATCAGTGAGGGAGGGAGCGGACAGCCCCAGCATTTT. The chain is built from TRBV10-3 and TRBJ1-5; no clear D. V lost 2 bases and J lost 7, with 12 bases in between. The CDR3 consists of 14 residues. The germline CDR1 and CDR2 sequences are ENHRY and SYGVKD.

This chain's CDR3 is CATSWGGGRTQYF. The CDR3 nucleotides read TGTGCCACCAGCTGGGGGGGTGGCAGGACCCAGTACTTC. The rearrangement uses TRBV15 and TRBJ2-5; the match to TRBD2 covers 7 bases. The germline V gene has CDR1 LNHNV and CDR2 YYDKDF (reference sequence). Trimming cost V 5 bases and J 7 bases; bases outside gene matches: 7. The CDR3 sequence is 13 residues long.

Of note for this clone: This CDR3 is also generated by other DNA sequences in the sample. CDR3 protein: CASSSPGGGYTF. The CDR3 DNA is TGTGCCAGCAGTTCCCCGGGGGGTGGCTACACCTTC. The chain carries TRBV6-5 and TRBJ1-2; tentatively, D is TRBD1 (5 bases). The CDR3 length is 12 residues. The V gene lost 4 bases and the J gene lost 7 bases, with 10 bases spanning the gap. Germline-derived CDR1 and CDR2 are MNHEY and SVGAGI.

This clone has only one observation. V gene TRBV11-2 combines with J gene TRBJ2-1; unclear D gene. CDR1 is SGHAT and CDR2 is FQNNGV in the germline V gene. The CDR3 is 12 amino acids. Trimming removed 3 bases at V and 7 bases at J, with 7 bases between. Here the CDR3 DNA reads TGTGCCAGCAGCTTCCAAAGGAATGAGCAGTTCTTC. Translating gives CASSFQRNEQFF. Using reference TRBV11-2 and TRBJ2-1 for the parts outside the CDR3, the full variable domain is EAGVAQSPRYKIIEKRQSVAFWCNPISGHATLYWYQQILGQGPKLLIQFQNNGVVDDSQLPKDRFSAERLKGVDSTLKIQPAKLEDSAVYLCASSFQRNEQFFGPGTRLTVL.

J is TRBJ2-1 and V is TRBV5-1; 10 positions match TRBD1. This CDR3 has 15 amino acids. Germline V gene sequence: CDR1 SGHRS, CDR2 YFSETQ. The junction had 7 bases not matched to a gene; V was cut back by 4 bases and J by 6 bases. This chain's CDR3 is CASSVRDRGRNEQFF. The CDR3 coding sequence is TGCGCCAGCAGCGTGCGGGACAGGGGACGCAATGAGCAGTTCTTC. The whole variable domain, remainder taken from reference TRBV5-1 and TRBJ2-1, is KAGVTQTPRYLIKTRGQQVTLSCSPISGHRSVSWYQQTPGQGLQFLFEYFSETQRNKGNFPGRFSGRQFSNSRSEMNVSTLELGDSALYLCASSVRDRGRNEQFFGPGTRLTVL.

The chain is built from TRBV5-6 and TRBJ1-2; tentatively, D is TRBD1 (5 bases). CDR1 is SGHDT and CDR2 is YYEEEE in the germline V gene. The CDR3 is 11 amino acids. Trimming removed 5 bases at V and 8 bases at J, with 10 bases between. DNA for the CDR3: TGTGCCAGCAGAGGGAAGGGGGGCTACACCTTC. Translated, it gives CASRGKGGYTF.

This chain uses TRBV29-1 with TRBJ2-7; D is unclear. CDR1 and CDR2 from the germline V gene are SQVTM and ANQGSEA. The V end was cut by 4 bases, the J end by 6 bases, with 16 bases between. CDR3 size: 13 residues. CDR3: CSVVYPGGVEQYF. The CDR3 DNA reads TGCAGCGTTGTATACCCGGGTGGGGTCGAGCAGTACTTC.

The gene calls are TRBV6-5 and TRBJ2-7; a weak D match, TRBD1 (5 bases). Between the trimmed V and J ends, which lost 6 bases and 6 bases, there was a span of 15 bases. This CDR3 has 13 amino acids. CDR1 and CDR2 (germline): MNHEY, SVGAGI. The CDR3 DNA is TGTGCCAGCAGATTATACAGGTGGGGCGAGCAGTACTTC. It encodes CASRLYRWGEQYF.

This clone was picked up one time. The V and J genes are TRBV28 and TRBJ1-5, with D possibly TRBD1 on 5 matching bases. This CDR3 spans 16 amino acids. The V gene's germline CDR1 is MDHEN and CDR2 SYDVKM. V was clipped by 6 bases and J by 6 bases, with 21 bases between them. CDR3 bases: TGTGCCAGCAGCCCCACGGGCCCAGGGCTAAGTCAGCCCCAGCATTTT. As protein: CASSPTGPGLSQPQHF.

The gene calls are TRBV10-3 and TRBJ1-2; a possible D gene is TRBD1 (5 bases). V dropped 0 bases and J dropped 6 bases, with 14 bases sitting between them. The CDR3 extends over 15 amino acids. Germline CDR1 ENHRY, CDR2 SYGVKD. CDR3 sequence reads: CAISESDLAGHGYTF. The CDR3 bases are TGTGCCATCAGTGAGTCGGACTTGGCAGGGCATGGCTACACCTTC.